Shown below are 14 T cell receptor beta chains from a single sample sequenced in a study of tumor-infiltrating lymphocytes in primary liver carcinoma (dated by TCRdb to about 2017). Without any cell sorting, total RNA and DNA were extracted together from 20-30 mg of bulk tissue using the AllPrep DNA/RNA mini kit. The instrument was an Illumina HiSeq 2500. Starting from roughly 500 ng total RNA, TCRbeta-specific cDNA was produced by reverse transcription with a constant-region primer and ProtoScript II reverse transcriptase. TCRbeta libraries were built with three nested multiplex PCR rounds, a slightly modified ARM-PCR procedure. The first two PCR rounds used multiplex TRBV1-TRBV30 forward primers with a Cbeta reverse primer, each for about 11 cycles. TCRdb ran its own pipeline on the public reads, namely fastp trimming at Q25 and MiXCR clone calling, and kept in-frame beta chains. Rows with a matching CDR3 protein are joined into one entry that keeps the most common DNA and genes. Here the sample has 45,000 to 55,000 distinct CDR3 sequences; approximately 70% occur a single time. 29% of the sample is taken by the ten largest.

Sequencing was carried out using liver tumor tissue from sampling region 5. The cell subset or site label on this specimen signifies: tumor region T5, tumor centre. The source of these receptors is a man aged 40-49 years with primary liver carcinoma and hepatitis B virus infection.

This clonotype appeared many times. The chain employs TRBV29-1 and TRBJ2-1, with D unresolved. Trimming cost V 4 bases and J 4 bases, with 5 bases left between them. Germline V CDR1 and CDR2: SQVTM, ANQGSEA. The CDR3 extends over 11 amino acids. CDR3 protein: CSVAIYNEQFF. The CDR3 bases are TGCAGCGTTGCAATTTACAATGAGCAGTTCTTC.

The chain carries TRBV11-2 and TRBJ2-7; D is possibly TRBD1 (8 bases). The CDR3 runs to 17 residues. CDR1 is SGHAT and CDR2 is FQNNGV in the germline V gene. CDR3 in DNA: TGTACTAGCAGCTGGACTAGAGGGACAGGAAGTTCCTACGAGCAGTACTTC. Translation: CTSSWTRGTGSSYEQYF.

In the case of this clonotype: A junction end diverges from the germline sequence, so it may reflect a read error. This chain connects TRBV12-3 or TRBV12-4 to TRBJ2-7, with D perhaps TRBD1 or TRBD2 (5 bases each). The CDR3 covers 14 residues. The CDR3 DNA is TGTGCCAACAGTTTAGGGACGGGCTCCTATGAGCAGTACTTC. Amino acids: CANSLGTGSYEQYF.

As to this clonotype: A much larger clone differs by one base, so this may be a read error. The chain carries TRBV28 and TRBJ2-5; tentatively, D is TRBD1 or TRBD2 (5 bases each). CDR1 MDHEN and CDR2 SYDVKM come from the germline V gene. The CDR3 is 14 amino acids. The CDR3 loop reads CASSASGTQEIQYF. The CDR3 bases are TGTGCCAGCAGTGCATCCGGGACCCAAGAGATCCAGTACTTC.

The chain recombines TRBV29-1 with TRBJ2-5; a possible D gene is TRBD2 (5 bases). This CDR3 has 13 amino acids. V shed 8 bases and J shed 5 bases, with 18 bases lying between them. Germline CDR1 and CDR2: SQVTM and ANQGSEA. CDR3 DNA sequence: TGCAGCCTTGGTAGGAGGACCGCTGAGACCCAGTACTTC. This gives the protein CSLGRRTAETQYF.

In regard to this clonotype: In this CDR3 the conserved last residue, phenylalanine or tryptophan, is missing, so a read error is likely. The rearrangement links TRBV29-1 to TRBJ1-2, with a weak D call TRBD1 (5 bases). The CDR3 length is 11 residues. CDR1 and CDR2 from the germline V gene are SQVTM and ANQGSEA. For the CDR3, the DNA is TGCAGGGGACGCGTGGGCTATGGCTACACCCTC. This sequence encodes CRGRVGYGYTL.

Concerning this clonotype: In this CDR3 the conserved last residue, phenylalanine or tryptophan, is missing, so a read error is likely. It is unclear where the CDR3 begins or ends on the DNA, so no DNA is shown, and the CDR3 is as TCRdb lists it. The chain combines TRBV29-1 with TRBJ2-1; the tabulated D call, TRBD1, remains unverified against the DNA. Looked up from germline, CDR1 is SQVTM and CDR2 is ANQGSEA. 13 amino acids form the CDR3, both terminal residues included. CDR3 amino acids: CSVRTGAGNEQFS.

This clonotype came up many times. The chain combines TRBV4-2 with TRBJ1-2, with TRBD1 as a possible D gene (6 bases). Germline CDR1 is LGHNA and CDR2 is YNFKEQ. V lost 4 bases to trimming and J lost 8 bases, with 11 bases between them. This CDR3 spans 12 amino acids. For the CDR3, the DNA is TGTGCCAGCAGCCCTTTACAGGGCGGCTACACCTTC. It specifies CASSPLQGGYTF.

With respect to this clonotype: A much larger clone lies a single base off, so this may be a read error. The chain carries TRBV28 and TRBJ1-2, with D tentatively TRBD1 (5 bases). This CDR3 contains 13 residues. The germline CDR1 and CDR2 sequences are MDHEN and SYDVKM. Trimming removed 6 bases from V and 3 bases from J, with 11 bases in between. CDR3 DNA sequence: TGTGCCAGCAGACTCCGGGACTACTATGGCTACACCTTC. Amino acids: CASRLRDYYGYTF.

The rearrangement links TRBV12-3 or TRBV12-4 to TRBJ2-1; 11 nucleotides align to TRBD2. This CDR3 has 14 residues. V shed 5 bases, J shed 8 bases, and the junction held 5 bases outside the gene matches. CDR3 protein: CASSKLAGADEQFF. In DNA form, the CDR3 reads TGTGCCAGCAGTAAACTAGCGGGGGCCGATGAGCAGTTCTTC.

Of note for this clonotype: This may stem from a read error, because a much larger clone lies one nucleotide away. In DNA form, the CDR3 reads TGTGCCAGCAGTTTATCCCTAGGAGAAAAAGCCGGGGAGCTGTTTTTT. As protein: CASSLSLGEKAGELFF. The V call is TRBV28, the J call TRBJ2-2; D gene unclear. V was pared by 1 base and J by 6 bases, with 15 bases between. This CDR3 has 16 residues. Germline CDR1 and CDR2: MDHEN and SYDVKM.

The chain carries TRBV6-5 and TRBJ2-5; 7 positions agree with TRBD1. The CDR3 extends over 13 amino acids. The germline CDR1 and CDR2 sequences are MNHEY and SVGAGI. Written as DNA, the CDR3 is TGTGTCAGGAGTCTAACTCCGGGACAGCGTCAGTACTTC. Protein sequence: CVRSLTPGQRQYF.

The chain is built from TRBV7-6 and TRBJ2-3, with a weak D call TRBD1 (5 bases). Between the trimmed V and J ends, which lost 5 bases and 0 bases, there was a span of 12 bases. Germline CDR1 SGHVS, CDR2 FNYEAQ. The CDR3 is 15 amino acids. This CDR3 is CASSTRQTSTDTQYF. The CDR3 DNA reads TGTGCCAGCAGCACCCGACAGACTAGCACAGATACGCAGTATTTT.

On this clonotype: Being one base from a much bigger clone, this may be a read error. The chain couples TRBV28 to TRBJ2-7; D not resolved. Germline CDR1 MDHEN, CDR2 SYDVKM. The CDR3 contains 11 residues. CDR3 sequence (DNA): TGTGCCAGCAGTCACGGCTACGAGCAGTGCTTC. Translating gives CASSHGYEQCF.